This entry describes one T cell receptor beta chain. Its specificity is unknown. The record originates from a study of cytomegalovirus exposure and HLA in healthy donors. Study-level points and caveats: Available immune exposure information was restricted to CMV serostatus only.

This PCR relied on a set of 60 Vbeta primers and 13 Jbeta primers. TCRdb keeps only in-frame clones here, not all; method: immunoSEQ multiplex PCR. The profile shows over 130,000 clones, approximately 86% of them singletons. The sample consisted of PBMCs. This sequence was found in a woman between 40 and 55 years old in good health and CMV-seronegative.

This chain's CDR3 is CASGGGSTDTQYF. CDR3 coding DNA: TGCGCCAGCGGGGGGGGGAGCACAGATACGCAGTATTTT. The chain joins TRBV10-2 to TRBJ2-3, with TRBD2 matching 7 bases. From germline, CDR1 is WSHSY and CDR2 SAAADI. The V segment lost 8 bases and the J segment 0 bases; nucleotides outside the gene matches: 2. The CDR3 consists of 13 residues.